This T cell receptor beta chain was identified during a study of cytomegalovirus exposure and HLA in healthy donors (dated by TCRdb to the late 2010s). In terms of the full investigation: An earlier analysis of roughly 500 of the donors reported 250 to 350 Gb of sequence data and roughly 100 million unique TCR beta sequences from roughly 200 million T cells. About 330 gigabases of sequencing data and around 80 million unique TCR sequences made up an early release that covered approximately 700 HLA-typed donors. Of the approximately 400 genotyped donors, over 70% fell in the genetic ancestry cluster associated with self-reported Caucasian donors. The study was designed to test whether signatures of past pathogen exposure could be identified by cataloging public T cell receptors. Using immunosequencing, the study profiled T cell repertoires from 666 subjects and related those repertoires to cytomegalovirus serostatus. A separate validation cohort of 100 to 150 different subjects was used in addition to the approximately 610-subject first cohort. High-throughput TCR immunosequencing, statistical association of individual TCRs with disease status, and machine learning were combined to predict cytomegalovirus infection status. A later analysis re-examined previously published TCR beta repertoires from 600 to 700 donors and added high-resolution HLA genotyping to investigate patterns of TCR occurrence. Rather than drawing on any new phenotypic data, the later analysis identified candidate immune exposures from TCR beta sequences and the way those sequences occurred across donors. An earlier analysis of about 620 of the donors applied high-throughput TCR beta sequencing to assess whether each TCR beta V gene segment acted as functional or pseudogenic. Donor age, sex, ethnicity and CMV serostatus were compiled together with the repertoire data. A later genetic analysis used genome-wide SNP genotypes for 398 of the 666 donors, treating that subset as a discovery cohort. Every repertoire in the discovery cohort had been generated on one and the same sequencing platform. Both class I and class II loci were covered by HLA typing, at four-digit resolution. Typing coverage differed by locus: A, B, C, DRB1 and DQB1 were typed in about 620-630 donors, DQA1 in roughly 500, DPA1 in around 580, and DPB1 in about 450. Four to six DR-DQ haplotypes were handled as single units for association and clustering, since linkage in the cohort was strong. Among around 400 genotyped donors of the cohort, an average of approximately 250,000 unique TCR beta nucleotide sequences were sequenced per donor, 15% to 20% of them non-productive.

The cohort consisted of 650 to 850 healthy bone marrow donors. At the time of sampling, all cohort members were nominally healthy, though unrecorded immune exposures were likely present. The donor was CMV seronegative and was included in the group of a few hundred seronegative cohort members. A peripheral blood sample was collected from each donor, and TCR beta sequencing was performed on peripheral blood mononuclear cells. Genomic DNA extraction from the blood cell samples was performed with the Qiagen DNeasy Blood Extraction Kit. Receptors were amplified or captured by the immunoSEQ multiplex PCR assay. The multiplex PCR relied on a mix of 60 forward primers for TCR Vbeta segments and 13 reverse primers for TCR Jbeta segments. The CDR3 region of rearranged TCR beta genes was amplified from genomic DNA with a multiplex PCR assay. Amplified TCR beta libraries were sequenced as 87-base-pair reads on the Illumina HiSeq System. The authors' analysis ran thus. Across the 640 or so repertoires, a later analysis counted 75 million to 90 million unique TCR beta chains, some 11 million of which were shared by at least two donors. Raw reads were error-corrected and collapsed into unique sequences by a nearest-neighbor algorithm in which closely related sequences were merged to remove PCR and sequencing errors. CDR3 sequences were aligned to IMGT reference sequences to assign V, D and J gene segments. For a sequence to be retained, a match of at least six nucleotides was required to both a V gene segment and a J gene segment. A rearrangement was called productive if the CDR3 had no stop codons and remained in frame with V and J, and every other rearrangement was called non-productive. CDR3 was defined by IMGT convention, running from the second conserved V-encoded cysteine to the conserved J-encoded phenylalanine. The earlier analysis of about 590 of the donors excluded sequences that lacked an unambiguous match to a single V gene segment. An earlier analysis of a few hundred of the donors classified V segments as functional when productive rearrangements were above 56.7% and as segregating when the standard deviation between donors was above 5%. A statistical classification framework was built to diagnose cytomegalovirus status from the catalog of TCR beta chain sequences. In a later analysis, TCR nucleotide sequences were compared against IMGT/GENE-DB human TR gene sequences so that V and J genes could be assigned. In a later analysis, CDR3 sequences and most-parsimonious VDJ recombination scenarios were assigned using the TCRdist pipeline. In a later analysis, every TCR beta chain was defined by the combination of its CDR3 amino acid sequence and its V-gene family, and reads without a unique V-gene family were dropped. A later analysis removed roughly 590 highly shared, low-generation-probability nucleotide sequences to deal with suspected cross-contamination and a sequencing artifact. A later analysis calculated a clonal expansion index for each public chain from normalized within-repertoire ranks of inferred template counts. Generation probabilities in a later analysis came from a VDJ recombination model fitted to out-of-frame rearrangements, and those results were checked against IGoR. In a later analysis, TCR-TCR, TCR-HLA and TCR-CMV co-occurrence was scored with hypergeometric tests, and a repertoire-size bias correction was applied to TCR pairs. To estimate false discovery rates, a later analysis permuted the HLA or CMV assignments 20 times. In a later analysis, co-occurring TCRs were grouped using DBSCAN, with TCRdist sequence similarity added in when clustering inside HLA-allele-positive subsets. For co-occurrence clustering, repertoires with fewer than 30,000 or more than 120,000 public chains were excluded, along with roughly 5 repertoires with anomalous nucleotide sharing. Sourced from immuneACCESS, this table was stored by TCRdb with only in-frame sequences that have V and J called. A share of the clones is absent; for the studies checked, an unresolved V gene accounts for under half, and the remainder has no known explanation. That table furnishes V, J and clone size, whereas the DNA furnished D and trimming. Counted in this sample were 75,000 to 95,000 clones; about four fifths of them appeared once. The ten largest account for under 2.5% of the sample.

This clone was seen just once. Its recognized antigen is unknown. No base quality information exists; no much larger clone differs at one position. Broad study findings and their caveats: According to a later analysis, most CMV-associated TCR beta chains appeared to be HLA-restricted, and the HLA associations seemed to be driven largely by CMV exposure. Strong co-occurrence of HLA alleles, especially DR and DQ, made assigning TCR associations to individual alleles difficult. Because counts were too low, 15 to 20 rarely observed V segments, including chromosome 9 orphons, were excluded from the earlier analysis of 587 of the donors. According to a later genetic analysis, donors in an Asian-associated ancestry cluster had fewer N-insertions in productive TCRs than the approximately 710-donor mean. A further reported finding was that TCR beta sequences accurately predicted the HLA-A and HLA-B alleles for most subjects in the first cohort. Linkage disequilibrium might explain the correlated functional status among segregating V segments, but an unknown experimental factor could not be ruled out. Broadly in line with IMGT annotations, most TCR beta V segments showed up in productive rearrangements about 87% or about 30% of the time in an earlier analysis of around 600 of the donors. Presence/absence analyses assumed roughly uniform sequencing depth across donors, an assumption that may not hold. For the cohort, immune exposure information was limited to CMV serostatus. Because HLA typing was missing for some donors at each locus, association tests included only the typed subset. According to the authors, the approach could potentially be generalized to other disease states and immunological phenotypes. A total of 150 or so TCR beta chains were listed by the study as associated with cytomegalovirus. A later analysis associated around 16,000 TCR beta sequences with specific HLA alleles at a false discovery rate of 0.05. Three of the identified cytomegalovirus-associated TCR beta chains were confirmed in vitro to be specific for cytomegalovirus antigens. Most TCR sequences were observed very rarely across donors, whereas some public TCRs were present in many individuals. A later analysis found that TCR association rates varied across HLA loci, with DRB1 alleles showing the most associated TCRs and HLA-C alleles the fewest. In a later analysis, HLA-associated TCR beta chains were found to be more clonally expanded and to have lower generation probabilities than equally common non-associated chains. V-gene and J-gene trimming of TCR beta chains was associated with a missense DCLRE1C variant in a later genetic analysis, and the association was replicated in an independent cohort. In this cohort, only TCR beta chains were sequenced, and detectable features were limited by the absence of alpha or paired-chain data. The classifier was reported to diagnose cytomegalovirus status with high specificity and sensitivity in both the original and validation cohorts. The sequencing pipeline was judged likely to have produced a cluster of highly shared sequence variants as a technical artifact. The 87-base-pair reads could not distinguish some IMGT-functional V segments, including TRBV6-2 and TRBV6-3, so those segments were excluded. A later analysis reported that several top co-occurrence clusters appeared linked to parvovirus B19, influenza, CMV and Epstein-Barr virus.

The germline V end is reduced by 8 bases and the J end by 7 bases; junction bases left unmatched: 4. The CDR3 goes from the cysteine to the phenylalanine over 11 residues. Just CDR3 DNA is preserved here, 33 bases in frame from base 1. Looking up the germline V gene yields CDR1 WSHSY and CDR2 SAAADI. Sequenced sample: PBMCs. In this chain, TRBV10-2 is recombined with TRBJ1-1; 7 bases in the junction line up with TRBD1. This TCR was sampled from a young man in good health and CMV-seronegative. The DNA sequence is as follows: TGCGCCAGCGTCAGGGGGAATGAAGCTTTCTTT. Its protein reads: CASVRGNEAFF.